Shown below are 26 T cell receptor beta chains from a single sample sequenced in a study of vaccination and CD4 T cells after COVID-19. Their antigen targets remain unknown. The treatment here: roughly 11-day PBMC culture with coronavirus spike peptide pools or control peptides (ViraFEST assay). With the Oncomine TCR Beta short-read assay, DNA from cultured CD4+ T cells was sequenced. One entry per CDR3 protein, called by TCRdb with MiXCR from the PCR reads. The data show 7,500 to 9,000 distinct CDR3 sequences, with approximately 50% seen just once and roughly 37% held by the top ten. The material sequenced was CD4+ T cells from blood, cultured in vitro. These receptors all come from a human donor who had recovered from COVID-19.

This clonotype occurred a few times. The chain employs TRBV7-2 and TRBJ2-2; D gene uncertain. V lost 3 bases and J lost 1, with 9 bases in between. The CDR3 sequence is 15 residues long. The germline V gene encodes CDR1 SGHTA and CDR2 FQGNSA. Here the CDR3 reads CASSFEILNTGELFF. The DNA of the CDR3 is TGTGCCAGCAGCTTCGAAATCTTGAACACCGGGGAGCTGTTTTTT.

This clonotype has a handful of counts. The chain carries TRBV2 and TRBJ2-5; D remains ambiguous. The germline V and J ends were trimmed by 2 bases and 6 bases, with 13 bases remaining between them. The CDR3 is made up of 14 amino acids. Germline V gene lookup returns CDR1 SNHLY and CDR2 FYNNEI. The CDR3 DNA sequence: TGTGCCAGCAGTGAACAAGGCCCCTCCAAGACCCAGTACTTC. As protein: CASSEQGPSKTQYF.

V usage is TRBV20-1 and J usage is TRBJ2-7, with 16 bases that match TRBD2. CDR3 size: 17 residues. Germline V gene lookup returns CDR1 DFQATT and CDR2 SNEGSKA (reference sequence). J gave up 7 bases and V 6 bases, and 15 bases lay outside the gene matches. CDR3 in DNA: TGCAGTGCCCTCGGGACTAGCGGGAGGGCTCAGCTTCGGGAGCAGTACTTC. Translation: CSALGTSGRAQLREQYF.

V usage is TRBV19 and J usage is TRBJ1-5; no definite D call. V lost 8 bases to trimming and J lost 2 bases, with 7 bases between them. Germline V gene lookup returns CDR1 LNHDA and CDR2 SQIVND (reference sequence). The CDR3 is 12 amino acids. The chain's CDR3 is CASRRGNQPQHF. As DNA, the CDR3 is TGTGCCAGTCGAAGGGGCAATCAGCCCCAGCATTTT.

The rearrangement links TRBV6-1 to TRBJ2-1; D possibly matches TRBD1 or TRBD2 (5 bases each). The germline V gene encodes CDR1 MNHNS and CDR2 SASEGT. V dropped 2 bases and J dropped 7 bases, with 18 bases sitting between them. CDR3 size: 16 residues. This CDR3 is CASSEKWIRERNEQFF. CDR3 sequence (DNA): TGTGCCAGCAGTGAAAAATGGATCAGGGAGCGGAATGAGCAGTTCTTC.

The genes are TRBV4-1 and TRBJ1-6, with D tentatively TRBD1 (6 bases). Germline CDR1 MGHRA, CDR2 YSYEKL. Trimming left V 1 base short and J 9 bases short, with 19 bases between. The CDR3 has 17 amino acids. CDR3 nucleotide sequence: TGCGCCAGCAGCCAAGCCCCTCGGGGGGCGTCCGGTTCACCCCTCCACTTT. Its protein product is CASSQAPRGASGSPLHF.

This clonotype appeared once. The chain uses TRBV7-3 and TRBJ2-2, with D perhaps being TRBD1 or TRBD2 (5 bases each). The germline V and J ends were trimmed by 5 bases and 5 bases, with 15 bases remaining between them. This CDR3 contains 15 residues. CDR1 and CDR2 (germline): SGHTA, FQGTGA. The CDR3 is CASSQDSPGTGELFF. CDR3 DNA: TGTGCCAGCAGCCAAGACAGCCCGGGGACCGGGGAGCTGTTTTTT.

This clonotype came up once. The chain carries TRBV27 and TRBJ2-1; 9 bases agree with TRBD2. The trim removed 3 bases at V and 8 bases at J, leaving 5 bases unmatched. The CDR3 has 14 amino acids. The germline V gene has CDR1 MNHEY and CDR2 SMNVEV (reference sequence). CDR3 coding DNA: TGTGCCAGCAGTTTTAGCGGGAGAGGGGATGAGCAGTTCTTC. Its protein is CASSFSGRGDEQFF.

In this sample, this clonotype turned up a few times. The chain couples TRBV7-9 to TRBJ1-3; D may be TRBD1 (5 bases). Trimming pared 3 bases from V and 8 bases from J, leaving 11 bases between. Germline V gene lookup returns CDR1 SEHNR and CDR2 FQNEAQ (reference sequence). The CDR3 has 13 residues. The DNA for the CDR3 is TGTGCCAGCAGCTTCAACAGGCAGGACACCATATATTTT. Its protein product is CASSFNRQDTIYF.

The CDR3 protein is CASRDTGGLQPLHF. The CDR3 DNA reads as TGTGCCAGCAGAGATACAGGAGGACTGCAACCCCTCCACTTT. The chain joins TRBV2 to TRBJ1-6; weak D call: TRBD1 (5 bases). The CDR3 has 14 amino acids. Trimming pared 6 bases from V and 12 bases from J, leaving 18 bases between. Germline CDR1 is SNHLY and CDR2 is FYNNEI.

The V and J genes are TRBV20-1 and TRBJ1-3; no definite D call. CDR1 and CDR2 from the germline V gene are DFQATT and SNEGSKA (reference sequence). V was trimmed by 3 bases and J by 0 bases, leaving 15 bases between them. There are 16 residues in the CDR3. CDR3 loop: CSASHSASSSGNTIYF. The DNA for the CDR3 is TGCAGTGCTAGTCATTCAGCCTCGAGCTCTGGAAACACCATATATTTT.

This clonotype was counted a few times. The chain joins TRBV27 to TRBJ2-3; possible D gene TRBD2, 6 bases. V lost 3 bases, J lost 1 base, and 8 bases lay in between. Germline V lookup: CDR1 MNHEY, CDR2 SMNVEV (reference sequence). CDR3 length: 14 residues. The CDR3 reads CASSLRGGTDTQYF. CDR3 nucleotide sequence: TGTGCCAGCAGTTTGCGGGGCGGCACAGATACGCAGTATTTT.

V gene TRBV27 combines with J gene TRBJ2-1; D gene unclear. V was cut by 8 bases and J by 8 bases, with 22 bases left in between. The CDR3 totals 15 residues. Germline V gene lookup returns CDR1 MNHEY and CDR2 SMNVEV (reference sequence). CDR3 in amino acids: CASQRAPHVRYEQFF. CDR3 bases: TGTGCCAGCCAGAGAGCGCCCCACGTTCGGTATGAGCAGTTCTTC.

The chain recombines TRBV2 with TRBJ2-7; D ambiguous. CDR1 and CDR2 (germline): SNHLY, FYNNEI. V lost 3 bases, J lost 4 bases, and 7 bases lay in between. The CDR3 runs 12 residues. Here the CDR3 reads CASSDRKYEQYF. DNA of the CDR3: TGTGCCAGCAGTGACAGAAAATACGAGCAGTACTTC.

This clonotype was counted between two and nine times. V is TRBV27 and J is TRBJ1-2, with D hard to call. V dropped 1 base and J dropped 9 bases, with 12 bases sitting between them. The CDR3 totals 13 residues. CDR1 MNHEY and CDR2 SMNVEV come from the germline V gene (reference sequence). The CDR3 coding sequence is TGTGCCAGCAGTTTATTGGACGGAGGCAGCTACACCTTC. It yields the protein CASSLLDGGSYTF.

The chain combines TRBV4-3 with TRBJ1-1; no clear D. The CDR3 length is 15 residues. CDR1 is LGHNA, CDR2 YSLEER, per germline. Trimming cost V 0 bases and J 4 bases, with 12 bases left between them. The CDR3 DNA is TGCGCCAGCAGCCAAGATCTCTACGTGGGCACTGAAGCTTTCTTT. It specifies CASSQDLYVGTEAFF.

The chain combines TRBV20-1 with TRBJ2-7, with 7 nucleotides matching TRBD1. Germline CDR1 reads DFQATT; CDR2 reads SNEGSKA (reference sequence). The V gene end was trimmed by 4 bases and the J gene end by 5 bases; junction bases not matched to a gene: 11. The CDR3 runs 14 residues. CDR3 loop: CSATEPTGTHEQYF. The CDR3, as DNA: TGCAGTGCTACCGAACCGACAGGGACCCACGAGCAGTACTTC.

CDR3 sequence: CASSQLPPKVGGNQPQHF. The DNA of the CDR3 is TGCGCCAGCAGCCAACTCCCCCCTAAGGTTGGAGGCAATCAGCCCCAGCATTTT. The V and J genes are TRBV4-1 and TRBJ1-5; D is unresolved. V was pared by 2 bases and J by 2 bases, with 19 bases between. The CDR3 is 18 residues long. CDR1 and CDR2 (germline): MGHRA, YSYEKL.

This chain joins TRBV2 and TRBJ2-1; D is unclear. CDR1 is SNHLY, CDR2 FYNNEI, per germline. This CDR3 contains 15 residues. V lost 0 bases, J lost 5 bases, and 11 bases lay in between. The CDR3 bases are TGTGCCAGCAGTGAAGCTGTGGGAACGAACAATGAGCAGTTCTTC. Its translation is CASSEAVGTNNEQFF. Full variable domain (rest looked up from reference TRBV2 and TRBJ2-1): EPEVTQTPSHQVTQMGQEVILRCVPISNHLYFYWYRQILGQKVEFLVSFYNNEISEKSEIFDDQFSVERPDGSNFTLKIRSTKLEDSAMYFCASSEAVGTNNEQFFGPGTRLTVL.

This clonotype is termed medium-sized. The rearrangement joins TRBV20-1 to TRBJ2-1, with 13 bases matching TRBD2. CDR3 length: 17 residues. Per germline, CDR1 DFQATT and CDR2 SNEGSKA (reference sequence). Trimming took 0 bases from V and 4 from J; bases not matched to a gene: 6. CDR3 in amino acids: CSARDWTSGGSYNEQFF. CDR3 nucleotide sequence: TGCAGTGCTAGAGATTGGACTAGCGGGGGATCTTACAATGAGCAGTTCTTC.

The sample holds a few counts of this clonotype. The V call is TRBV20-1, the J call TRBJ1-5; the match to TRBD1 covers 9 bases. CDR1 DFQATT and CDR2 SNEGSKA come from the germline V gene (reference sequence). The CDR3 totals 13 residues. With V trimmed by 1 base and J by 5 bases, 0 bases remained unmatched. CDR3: CSARGTGDQPQHF. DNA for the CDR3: TGCAGTGCTAGAGGGACAGGGGATCAGCCCCAGCATTTT.

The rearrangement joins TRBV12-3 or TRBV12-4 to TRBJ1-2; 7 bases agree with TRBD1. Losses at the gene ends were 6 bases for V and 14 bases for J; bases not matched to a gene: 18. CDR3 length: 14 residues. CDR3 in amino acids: CASSPLDRPEYTTF. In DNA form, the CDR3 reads TGTGCCAGCAGCCCTCTGGACAGGCCCGAGTATACGACCTTC.

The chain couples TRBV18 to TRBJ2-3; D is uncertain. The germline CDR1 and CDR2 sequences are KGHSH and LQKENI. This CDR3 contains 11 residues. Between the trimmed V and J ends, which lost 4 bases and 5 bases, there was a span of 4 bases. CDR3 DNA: TGTGCCAGCTCACAGGGAGATACGCAGTATTTT. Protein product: CASSQGDTQYF. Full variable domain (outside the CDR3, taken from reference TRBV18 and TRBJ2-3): NAGVMQNPRHLVRRRGQEARLRCSPMKGHSHVYWYRQLPEEGLKFMVYLQKENIIDESGMPKERFSAEFPKEGPSILRIQQVVRGDSAAYFCASSQGDTQYFGPGTRLTVL.

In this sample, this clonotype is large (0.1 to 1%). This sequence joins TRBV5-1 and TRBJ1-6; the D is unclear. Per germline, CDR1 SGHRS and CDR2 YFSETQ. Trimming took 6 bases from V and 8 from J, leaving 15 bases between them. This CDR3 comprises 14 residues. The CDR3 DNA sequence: TGCGCCAGCACCTTCGGTGGGGAGTATTCACCCCTCCACTTT. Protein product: CASTFGGEYSPLHF.

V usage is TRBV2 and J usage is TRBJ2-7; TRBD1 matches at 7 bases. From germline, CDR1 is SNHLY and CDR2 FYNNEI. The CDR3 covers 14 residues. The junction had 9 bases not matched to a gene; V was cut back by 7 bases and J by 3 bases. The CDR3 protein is CASKPGTEYYEQYF. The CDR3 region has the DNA TGTGCCAGCAAGCCCGGGACAGAGTACTACGAGCAGTACTTC.

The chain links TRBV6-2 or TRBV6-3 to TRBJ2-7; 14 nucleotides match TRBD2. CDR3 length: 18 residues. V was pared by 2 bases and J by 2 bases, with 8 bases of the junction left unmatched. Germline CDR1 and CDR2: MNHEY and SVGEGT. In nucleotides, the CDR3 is TGTGCCAGCAGTTACCCTGGACTAGCGGGAGGAACTACCTACGAGCAGTACTTC. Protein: CASSYPGLAGGTTYEQYF.